These 8 T cell receptor beta chains were all obtained from the same sample, sequenced in a study of PD-L1 blockade in urothelial cancer. The time point: peripheral blood 6 weeks after treatment start. The repertoire was sequenced with immunoSEQ multiplex PCR; TCRdb's copy has only in-frame clones and lacks some. The data hold over 100,000 clones, with less than 95% observed a single time. The material sequenced was PBMCs, taken around atezolizumab (anti-PD-L1) treatment. These receptors were obtained from a man aged 60-69 years with urothelial cancer.

V is TRBV4-2 and J is TRBJ1-1; the D is unclear. Germline CDR1 and CDR2: LGHNA and YNFKEQ. This CDR3 spans 15 amino acids. The V gene lost 3 bases and the J gene lost 0 bases, with 11 bases spanning the gap. This CDR3 reads CASSQGGGMNTEAFF. CDR3 sequence (DNA): TGTGCCAGCAGCCAGGGTGGCGGCATGAACACTGAAGCTTTCTTT.

This chain connects TRBV27 to TRBJ1-5, with D maybe TRBD1 (5 bases). V was trimmed by 6 bases and J by 2 bases, leaving 14 bases between them. The CDR3 totals 15 residues. The germline V gene encodes CDR1 MNHEY and CDR2 SMNVEV (reference sequence). CDR3 sequence reads: CASSSLGGGNQPQHF. DNA for the CDR3: TGTGCCAGCAGCTCCTTGGGGGGGGGCAATCAGCCCCAGCATTTT.

The V call is TRBV5-4, the J call TRBJ2-7; a weak D match, TRBD1 (5 bases). V was shortened by 0 bases and J by 2 bases, with 15 bases between the two germline ends. CDR3 size: 16 residues. Germline CDR1 reads SGHNT; CDR2 reads YYREEE (reference sequence). CDR3 nucleotide sequence: TGTGCCAGCAGCTTGGCCCTAGGGGCGTTCCCCTACGAGCAGTACTTC. Protein: CASSLALGAFPYEQYF.

The chain uses TRBV5-4 and TRBJ2-3; 9 nucleotides match TRBD2. This CDR3 is built from 14 residues. V shed 5 bases and J 6 bases; nucleotides not matched to a gene: 7. The germline V gene encodes CDR1 SGHNT and CDR2 YYREEE (reference sequence). The CDR3 DNA follows: TGTGCCAGCAGAGGCGGGGGGGCGTGGGATACGCAGTATTTT. It encodes CASRGGGAWDTQYF.

The rearrangement links TRBV7-9 to TRBJ2-7, with 12 nucleotides matching TRBD1. The junction had 8 bases not matched to a gene; V was cut back by 4 bases and J by 4 bases. Per germline, CDR1 SEHNR and CDR2 FQNEAQ (reference sequence). The CDR3 totals 16 residues. DNA of the CDR3: TGTGCCAGCAGCTCGGGACAGGGGGCTAAGCTATACGAGCAGTACTTC. Its protein product is CASSSGQGAKLYEQYF. Combining the CDR3 with reference TRBV7-9 and TRBJ2-7 gives the whole variable domain DTGVSQNPRHKITKRGQNVTFRCDPISEHNRLYWYRQTLGQGPEFLTYFQNEAQLEKSRLLSDRFSAERPKGSFSTLEIQRTEQGDSAMYLCASSSGQGAKLYEQYFGPGTRLTVT.

The CDR3 region has the DNA TGTGCCAGCAGCGCCGGCGGGAGCAACCAAGAGACCCAGTACTTC. This translates into CASSAGGSNQETQYF. The genes are TRBV5-4 and TRBJ2-5; 7 positions agree with TRBD2. This CDR3 has 15 amino acids. From germline, CDR1 is SGHNT and CDR2 YYREEE (reference sequence). Trimming took 4 bases from V and 0 from J; bases not matched to a gene: 6.

The J gene is TRBJ1-3, the V gene TRBV11-2; the D is unclear. Trimming left V 7 bases short and J 4 bases short, with 17 bases between. Germline V lookup: CDR1 SGHAT, CDR2 FQNNGV. This CDR3 is built from 15 residues. The CDR3 loop reads CASTSYLGLGNTIYF. DNA of the CDR3: TGTGCCAGCACCTCCTACCTAGGCTTGGGAAACACCATATATTTT.

The rearrangement joins TRBV5-5 to TRBJ2-3, with 10 bases fitting TRBD2. After removal of 0 bases from V and 5 bases from J, the junction contained 6 bases not matched to a gene. This CDR3 is built from 16 residues. CDR1 is SGHKS and CDR2 is YYEKEE in the germline V gene (reference sequence). The CDR3 DNA reads TGTGCCAGCAGCTTGGGGCCAAGCGGGGGGGGAGATACGCAGTATTTT. This encodes CASSLGPSGGGDTQYF. The variable domain in full, with the rest retrieved from reference TRBV5-5 and TRBJ2-3, is DAGVTQSPTHLIKTRGQQVTLRCSPISGHKSVSWYQQVLGQGPQFIFQYYEKEERGRGNFPDRFSARQFPNYSSELNVNALLLGDSALYLCASSLGPSGGGDTQYFGPGTRLTVL.